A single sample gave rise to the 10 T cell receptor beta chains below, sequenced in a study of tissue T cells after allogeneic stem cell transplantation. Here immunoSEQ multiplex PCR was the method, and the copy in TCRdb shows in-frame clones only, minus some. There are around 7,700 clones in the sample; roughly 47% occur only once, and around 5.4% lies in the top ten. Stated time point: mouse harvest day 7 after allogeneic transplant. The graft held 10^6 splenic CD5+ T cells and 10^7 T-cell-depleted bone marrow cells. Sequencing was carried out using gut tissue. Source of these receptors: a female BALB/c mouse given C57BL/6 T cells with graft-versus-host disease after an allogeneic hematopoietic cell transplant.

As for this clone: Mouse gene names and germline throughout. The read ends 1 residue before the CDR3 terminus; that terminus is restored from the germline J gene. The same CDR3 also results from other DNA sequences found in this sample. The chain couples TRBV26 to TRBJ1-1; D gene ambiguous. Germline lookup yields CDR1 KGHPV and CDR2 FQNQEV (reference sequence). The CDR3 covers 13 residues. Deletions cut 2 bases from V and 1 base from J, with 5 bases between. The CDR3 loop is CASSLGQNTEVFF. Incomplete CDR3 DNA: TGTGCCAGCAGTCTGGGGCAAAACACAGAAGTCTTC. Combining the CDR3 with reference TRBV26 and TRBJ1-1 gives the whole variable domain NSKVIQTPRYLVKGQGQKAKMRCIPEKGHPVVFWYQQNKNNEFKFLINFQNQEVLQQIDMTEKRFSAECPSNSPCSLEIQSSEAGDSALYLCASSLGQNTEVFFGKGTRLTVV.

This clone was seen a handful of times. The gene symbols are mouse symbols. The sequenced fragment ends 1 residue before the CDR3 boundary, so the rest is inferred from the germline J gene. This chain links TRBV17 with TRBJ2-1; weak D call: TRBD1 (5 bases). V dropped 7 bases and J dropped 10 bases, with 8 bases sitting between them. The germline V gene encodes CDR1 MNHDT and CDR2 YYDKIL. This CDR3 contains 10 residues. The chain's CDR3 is CASNRQEQFF. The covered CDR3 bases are TGTGCTAGCAATCGACAGGAGCAGTTC.

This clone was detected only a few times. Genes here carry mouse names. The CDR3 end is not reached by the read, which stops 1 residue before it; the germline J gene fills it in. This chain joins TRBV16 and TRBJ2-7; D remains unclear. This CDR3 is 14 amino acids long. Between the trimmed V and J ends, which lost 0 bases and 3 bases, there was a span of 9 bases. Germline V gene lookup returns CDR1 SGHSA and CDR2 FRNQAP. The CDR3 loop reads CASSLDFSVYEQYF. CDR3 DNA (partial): TGTGCAAGCAGCTTAGATTTCAGTGTCTATGAACAGTAC.

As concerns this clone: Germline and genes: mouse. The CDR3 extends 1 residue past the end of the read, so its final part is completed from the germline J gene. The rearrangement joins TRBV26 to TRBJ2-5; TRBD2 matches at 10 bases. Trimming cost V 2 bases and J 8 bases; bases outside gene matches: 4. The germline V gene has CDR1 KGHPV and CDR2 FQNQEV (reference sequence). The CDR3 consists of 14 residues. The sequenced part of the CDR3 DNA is TGTGCCAGCAGTCTGGGGGACTGGGGAGGCACCCAGTAC. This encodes CASSLGDWGGTQY. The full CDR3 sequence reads CASSLGDWGGTQYF.

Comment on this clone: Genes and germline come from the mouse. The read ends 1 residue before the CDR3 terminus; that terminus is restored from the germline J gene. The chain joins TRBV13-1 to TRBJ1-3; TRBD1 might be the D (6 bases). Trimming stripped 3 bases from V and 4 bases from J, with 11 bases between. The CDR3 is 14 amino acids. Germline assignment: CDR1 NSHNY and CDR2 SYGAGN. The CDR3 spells CASSVQGRGNTLYF. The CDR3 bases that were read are TGTGCCAGCAGTGTCCAGGGGCGAGGAAATACGCTCTAT.

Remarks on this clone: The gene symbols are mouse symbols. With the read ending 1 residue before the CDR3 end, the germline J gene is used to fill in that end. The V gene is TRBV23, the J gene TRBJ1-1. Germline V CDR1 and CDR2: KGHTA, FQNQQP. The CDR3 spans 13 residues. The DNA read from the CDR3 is TGCTCCAGCAGTCAATCGAGCCGCACAGAAGTCTTC. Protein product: CSSSQSSRTEVF. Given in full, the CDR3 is CSSSQSSRTEVFF. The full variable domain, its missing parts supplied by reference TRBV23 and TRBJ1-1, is DAAVTQKPRYLIKMKGQEAEMKCIPEKGHTAVFWYQQKQSKELKFLIYFQNQQPLDQIDMVKERFSAVCPSSSLCSLGIRTCEAEDSALYLCSSSQSSRTEVFFGKGTRLTVV.

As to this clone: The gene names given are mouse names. Partial CDR3 DNA: TGTGCCAGCAGCCATTCAAACCAAGACACCCAGTAC. Residues: CASSHSNQDTQY. In full, the CDR3 is CASSHSNQDTQYF. The chain combines TRBV2 with TRBJ2-5, with D unclear. The DNA ends 1 residue before the CDR3 does, and the rest of the CDR3 is filled in from the germline J gene. Germline V gene data show CDR1 as LGHNA and CDR2 as YSYQKL. The CDR3 extends over 13 amino acids. The V gene lost 3 bases and the J gene lost 0 bases, with 4 bases spanning the gap. The full variable domain, rest sourced from reference TRBV2 and TRBJ2-5, is DPKIIQKPKYLVAVTGSEKILICEQYLGHNAMYWYRQSAKKPLEFMFSYSYQKLMDNQTASSRFQPQSSKKNHLDLQITALKPDDSATYFCASSHSNQDTQYFGPGTRLLVL.

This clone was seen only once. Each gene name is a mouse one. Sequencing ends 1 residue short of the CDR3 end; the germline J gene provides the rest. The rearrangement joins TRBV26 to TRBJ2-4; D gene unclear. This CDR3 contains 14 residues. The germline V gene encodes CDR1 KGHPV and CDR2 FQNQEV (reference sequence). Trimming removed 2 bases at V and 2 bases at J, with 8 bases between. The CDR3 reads CASSLVGVQNTLYF. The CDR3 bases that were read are TGTGCCAGCAGTCTGGTGGGCGTTCAAAACACCTTGTAC.

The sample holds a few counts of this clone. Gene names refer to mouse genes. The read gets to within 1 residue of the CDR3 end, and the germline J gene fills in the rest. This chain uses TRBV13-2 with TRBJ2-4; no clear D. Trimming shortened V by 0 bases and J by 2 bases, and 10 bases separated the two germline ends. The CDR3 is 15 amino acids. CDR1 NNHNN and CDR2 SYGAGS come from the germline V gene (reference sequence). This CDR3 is CASGDAPGSQNTLYF. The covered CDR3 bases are TGTGCCAGCGGTGATGCGCCGGGGTCTCAAAACACCTTGTAC.

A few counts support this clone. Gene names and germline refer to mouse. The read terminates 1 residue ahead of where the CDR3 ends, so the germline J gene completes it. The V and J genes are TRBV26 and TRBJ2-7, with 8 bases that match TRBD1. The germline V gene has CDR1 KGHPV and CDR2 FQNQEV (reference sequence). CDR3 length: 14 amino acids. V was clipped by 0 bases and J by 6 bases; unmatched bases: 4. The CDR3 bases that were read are TGTGCCAGCAGTCTGTCCAGGGGGCGGGTTGAACAGTAC. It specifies CASSLSRGRVEQY. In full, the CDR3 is CASSLSRGRVEQYF.